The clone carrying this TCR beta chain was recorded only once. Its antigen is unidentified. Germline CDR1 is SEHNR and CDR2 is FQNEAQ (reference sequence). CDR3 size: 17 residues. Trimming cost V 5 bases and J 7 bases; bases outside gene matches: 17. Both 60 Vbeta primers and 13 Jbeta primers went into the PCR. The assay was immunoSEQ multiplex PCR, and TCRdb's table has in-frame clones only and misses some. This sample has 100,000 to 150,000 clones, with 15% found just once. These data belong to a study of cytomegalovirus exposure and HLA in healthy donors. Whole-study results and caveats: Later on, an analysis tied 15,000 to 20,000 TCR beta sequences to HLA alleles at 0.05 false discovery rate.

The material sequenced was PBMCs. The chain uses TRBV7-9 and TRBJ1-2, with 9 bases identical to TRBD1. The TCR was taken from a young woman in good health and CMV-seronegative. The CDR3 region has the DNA TGTGCCAGCAGCCCCCTTAGAGGACAGGGGAGCCTGGGTGGCTACACCTTC. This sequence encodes CASSPLRGQGSLGGYTF.